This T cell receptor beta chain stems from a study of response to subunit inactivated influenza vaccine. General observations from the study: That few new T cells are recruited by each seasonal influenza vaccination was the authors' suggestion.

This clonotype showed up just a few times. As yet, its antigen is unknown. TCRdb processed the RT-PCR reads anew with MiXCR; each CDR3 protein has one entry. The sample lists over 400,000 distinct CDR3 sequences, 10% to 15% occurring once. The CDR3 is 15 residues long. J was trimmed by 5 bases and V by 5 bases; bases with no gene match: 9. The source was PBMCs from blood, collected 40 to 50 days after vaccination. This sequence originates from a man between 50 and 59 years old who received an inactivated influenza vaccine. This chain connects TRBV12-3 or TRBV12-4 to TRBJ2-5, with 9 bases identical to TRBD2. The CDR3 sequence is CASSQGASGMETQYF. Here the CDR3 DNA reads TGTGCCAGCAGTCAGGGAGCTAGCGGGATGGAGACCCAGTACTTC.